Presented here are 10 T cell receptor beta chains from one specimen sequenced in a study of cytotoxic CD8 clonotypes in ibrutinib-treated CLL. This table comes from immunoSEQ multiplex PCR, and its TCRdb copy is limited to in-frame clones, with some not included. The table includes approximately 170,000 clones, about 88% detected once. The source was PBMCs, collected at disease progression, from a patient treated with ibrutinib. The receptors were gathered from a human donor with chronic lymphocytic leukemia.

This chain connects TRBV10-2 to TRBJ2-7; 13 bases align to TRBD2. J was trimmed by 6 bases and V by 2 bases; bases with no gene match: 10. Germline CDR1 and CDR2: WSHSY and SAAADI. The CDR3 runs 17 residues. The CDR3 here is CASSEPRTSGSGREQYF. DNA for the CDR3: TGCGCCAGCAGTGAGCCTCGGACTAGCGGGAGTGGGCGCGAGCAGTACTTC.

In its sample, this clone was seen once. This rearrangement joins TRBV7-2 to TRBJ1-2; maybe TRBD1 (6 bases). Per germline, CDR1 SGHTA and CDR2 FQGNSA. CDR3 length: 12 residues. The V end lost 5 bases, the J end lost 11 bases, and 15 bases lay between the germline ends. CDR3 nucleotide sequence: TGTGCCAGCAGCCTAAGGACAGAGAGGTACACCTTC. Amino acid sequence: CASSLRTERYTF. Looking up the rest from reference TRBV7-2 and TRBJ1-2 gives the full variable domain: GAGVSQSPSNKVTEKGKDVELRCDPISGHTALYWYRQSLGQGLEFLIYFQGNSAPDKSGLPSDRFSAERTGGSVSTLTIQRTQQEDSAVYLCASSLRTERYTFGSGTRLTVV.

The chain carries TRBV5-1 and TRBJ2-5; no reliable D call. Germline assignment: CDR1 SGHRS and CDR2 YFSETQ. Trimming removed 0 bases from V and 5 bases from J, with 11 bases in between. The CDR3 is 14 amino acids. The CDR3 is CASSLGASSETQYF. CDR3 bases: TGCGCCAGCAGCTTGGGGGCTAGTAGTGAGACCCAGTACTTC. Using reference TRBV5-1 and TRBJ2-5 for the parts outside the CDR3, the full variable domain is KAGVTQTPRYLIKTRGQQVTLSCSPISGHRSVSWYQQTPGQGLQFLFEYFSETQRNKGNFPGRFSGRQFSNSRSEMNVSTLELGDSALYLCASSLGASSETQYFGPGTRLLVL.

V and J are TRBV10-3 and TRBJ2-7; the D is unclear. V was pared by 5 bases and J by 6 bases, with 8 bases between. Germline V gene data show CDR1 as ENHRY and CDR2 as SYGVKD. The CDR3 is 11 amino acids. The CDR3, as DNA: TGTGCCATCAGTCAGACGGGCGAGCAGTACTTC. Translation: CAISQTGEQYF.

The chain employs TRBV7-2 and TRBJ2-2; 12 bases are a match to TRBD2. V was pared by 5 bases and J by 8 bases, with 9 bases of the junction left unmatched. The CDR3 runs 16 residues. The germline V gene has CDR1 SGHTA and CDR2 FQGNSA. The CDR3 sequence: CASSPGLAGGTGELFF. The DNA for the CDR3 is TGTGCCAGCAGCCCGGGACTAGCGGGCGGGACAGGGGAGCTGTTTTTT.

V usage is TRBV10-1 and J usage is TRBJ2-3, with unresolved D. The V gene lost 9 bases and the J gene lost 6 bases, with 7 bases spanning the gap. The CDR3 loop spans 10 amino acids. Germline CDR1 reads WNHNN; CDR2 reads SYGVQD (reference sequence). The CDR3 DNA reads TGCGCCAGTTGCTTTGATACGCAGTATTTT. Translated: CASCFDTQYF.

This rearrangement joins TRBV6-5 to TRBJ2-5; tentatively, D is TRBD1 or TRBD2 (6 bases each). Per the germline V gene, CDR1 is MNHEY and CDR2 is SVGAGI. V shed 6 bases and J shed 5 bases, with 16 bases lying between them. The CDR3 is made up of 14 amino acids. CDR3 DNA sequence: TGTGCCAGCAGCCGACCTCCGGGGGCCGAGACCCAGTACTTC. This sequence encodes CASSRPPGAETQYF.

CDR3 region: CASRPRDISYNEQFF. CDR3 nucleotides: TGTGCCAGTAGGCCCAGGGACATCTCCTACAATGAGCAGTTCTTC. This chain joins TRBV19 and TRBJ2-1; a weak D match, TRBD1 (6 bases). Between the trimmed V and J ends, which lost 6 bases and 0 bases, there was a span of 12 bases. Germline V gene sequence: CDR1 LNHDA, CDR2 SQIVND (reference sequence). The CDR3 is 15 residues long.

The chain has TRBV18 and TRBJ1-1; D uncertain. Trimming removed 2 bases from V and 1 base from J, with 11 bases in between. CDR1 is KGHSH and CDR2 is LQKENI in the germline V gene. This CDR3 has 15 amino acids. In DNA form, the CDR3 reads TGTGCCAGCTCACCAGTTCCCTTGCAGAACACTGAAGCTTTCTTT. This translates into CASSPVPLQNTEAFF. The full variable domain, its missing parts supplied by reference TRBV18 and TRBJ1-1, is NAGVMQNPRHLVRRRGQEARLRCSPMKGHSHVYWYRQLPEEGLKFMVYLQKENIIDESGMPKERFSAEFPKEGPSILRIQQVVRGDSAAYFCASSPVPLQNTEAFFGQGTRLTVV.

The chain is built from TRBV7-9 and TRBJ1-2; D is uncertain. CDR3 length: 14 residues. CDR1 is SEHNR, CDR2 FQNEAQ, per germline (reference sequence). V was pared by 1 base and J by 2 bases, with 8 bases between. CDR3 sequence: CASSLGLLNYGYTF. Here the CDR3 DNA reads TGTGCCAGCAGCTTAGGACTCCTAAACTATGGCTACACCTTC.